These T cell receptor beta chains were read from a single sample in a study of OX40 agonist ivuxolimab in advanced cancers. Assay used: immunoSEQ multiplex PCR; TCRdb lists only in-frame clones, some missing. Of around 60,000 clones detected, 80% to 90% appear once; the ten largest clones hold roughly 2.3%. Material: CD4+ or CD8+ T cells sorted from blood, obtained in a trial of the OX40 agonist ivuxolimab. These receptors were obtained from an adult with an advanced solid tumor such as melanoma, head and neck, liver or kidney cancer. Each CDR3 is given with its conserved first and last residue. D genes are given only for firm matches. Expanded clones are given a class, and other clones once, few, many or no size at all.

TRBJ1-4 TRBV7-9 . . CASSPYLGTGNEKLFF TGTGCCAGCAGCCCTTACTTGGGGACGGGGAATGAAAAACTGTTTTTT
TRBJ2-1 TRBV6-6 . TRBD2 CASSKAGGNNEQFF TGTGCCAGCAGCAAAGCGGGGGGAAACAATGAGCAGTTCTTC
TRBJ1-3 TRBV6-5 . . CASSPHVASGNTIYF TGTGCCAGCAGTCCCCATGTAGCCTCTGGAAACACCATATATTTT
TRBJ1-4 TRBV7-9 . TRBD1 CASSLGDRTNEKLFF TGTGCCAGCAGCTTAGGGGACAGAACGAATGAAAAACTGTTTTTT
TRBJ1-2 TRBV2 . TRBD1 CASTIDRAIYGYTF TGTGCCAGCACCATCGACAGGGCCATCTATGGCTACACCTTC
TRBJ1-2 TRBV6-5 . . CASRSTGTVNYGYTF TGTGCCAGCAGATCCACAGGGACGGTGAACTATGGCTACACCTTC
TRBJ2-3 TRBV5-1 once . CASSLRDITDTQYF TGCGCCAGCAGCCTCCGGGACATCACAGATACGCAGTATTTT
TRBJ2-2 TRBV19 once TRBD1 CASSTYRDRGTGELFF TGTGCCAGTAGTACCTACCGGGACAGGGGGACCGGGGAGCTGTTTTTT
TRBJ1-1 TRBV7-3 once . CASSFGMYTEAFF TGTGCCAGCAGCTTCGGGATGTACACTGAAGCTTTCTTT
TRBJ2-2 TRBV19 once . CASRKQVWPNTGELFF TGTGCCAGTAGAAAACAGGTTTGGCCGAACACCGGGGAGCTGTTTTTT
TRBJ1-1 TRBV2 . TRBD1 CASDAGQANLLDTEAFF TGTGCCAGCGATGCGGGACAGGCCAATCTCTTGGACACTGAAGCTTTCTTT
TRBJ1-6 TRBV10-3 few . CAISELDQNSPLHF TGTGCCATCAGTGAATTGGACCAGAATTCACCCCTCCACTTT
TRBJ1-5 TRBV4-2 few . CASSHGSNQPQHF TGTGCCAGCAGCCACGGAAGCAATCAGCCCCAGCATTTT
TRBJ1-2 TRBV2 . . CASRPPGPAGYTF TGTGCCAGCAGACCTCCGGGCCCCGCTGGCTACACCTTC
TRBJ2-1 TRBV5-1 . TRBD2 CASSLGELAGDEQFF TGCGCCAGCAGTTTGGGAGAACTAGCGGGGGATGAGCAGTTCTTC
TRBJ1-2 TRBV7-3 once TRBD1 CASSRDRGSSRTF TGTGCCAGCAGCCGGGACAGGGGGTCATCGCGCACCTTC
TRBJ1-4 TRBV19 . TRBD1 CASTPGQGNEKLFF TGTGCCAGTACCCCGGGACAGGGGAATGAAAAACTGTTTTTT
TRBJ2-7 TRBV19 . . CASSYIVGRGTYEQYF TGTGCCAGTAGCTACATAGTAGGAAGAGGAACCTACGAGCAGTACTTC
TRBJ2-1 TRBV1 few . CTSSQIELQFF TGCACCAGCAGCCAAATAGAGTTACAGTTCTTC
TRBJ2-2 TRBV27 . TRBD2 CASSLSSGGAGELFF TGTGCCAGCAGTTTATCAAGTGGGGGGGCCGGGGAGCTGTTTTTT
TRBJ1-3 TRBV7-2 . . CASSLVQGTGNTIYF TGTGCCAGCAGCTTAGTACAGGGAACTGGAAACACCATATATTTT
TRBJ2-5 TRBV7-2 . . CASSPRTAQETQYF TGTGCCAGCAGCCCGAGGACAGCCCAAGAGACCCAGTACTTC